This entry describes one TCR beta chain. Its cognate antigen is unknown. V was pared by 1 base and J by 8 bases, with 3 bases of the junction left unmatched. This CDR3 contains 14 residues. The V gene's germline CDR1 is SNHLY and CDR2 FYNNEI. This entry is derived from a study of PD-1 blockade in classical Hodgkin lymphoma. Generated by immunoSEQ multiplex PCR, the TCRdb table keeps only in-frame clones and is missing some. The sample contains some 84,000 clones, approximately 91% of which appear only once. Brentuximab vedotin exposure varied among the patients, all of whom had relapsed after autologous stem cell transplantation. Study findings and constraints: Excluded were patients who started nivolumab under 1 year after ASCT, a group that had lower diversity. Repertoire differences have undefined causes, possibly disease activity or prior therapy. Complete responders had baseline diversity similar to newly diagnosed patients. Healthy donors were reported to have higher baseline TCR diversity than newly diagnosed patients.

The chain uses TRBV2 and TRBJ1-2; TRBD1 matches 11 bases. The specimen was peripheral blood mononuclear cells (PBMCs), collected at baseline. The source is a human donor with classical Hodgkin lymphoma. The CDR3 loop reads CASSEGRDRGGYTF. In DNA, the CDR3 is TGTGCCAGCAGTGAAGGCCGGGACAGGGGGGGCTACACCTTC. Looking up the rest from reference TRBV2 and TRBJ1-2 gives the full variable domain: EPEVTQTPSHQVTQMGQEVILRCVPISNHLYFYWYRQILGQKVEFLVSFYNNEISEKSEIFDDQFSVERPDGSNFTLKIRSTKLEDSAMYFCASSEGRDRGGYTFGSGTRLTVV.